This TCR beta chain was captured by sequencing in a study of T cell responses to AZD1222 COVID-19 vaccine. This CDR3 is built from 14 residues. Germline CDR1 reads SGHRS; CDR2 reads YFSETQ. The V end was cut by 0 bases, the J end by 6 bases, with 12 bases between. Assay: immunoSEQ multiplex PCR; the TCRdb copy retains only in-frame clones and omits some. This sample has tens of thousands of clones, with 88% found just once. About this clone itself: Its antigen remains unknown.

Overall study results and limits: At 160-218 and 743-854, vaccine-associated CD4 TCRs were dominant, and they spanned spike. Spike-specific TCR depth and breadth grew after two AZD1222 doses.

The sequence was obtained from an adult in good health. The specimen was peripheral blood, collected on day 0 of AZD1222 vaccination. V gene TRBV5-1 combines with J gene TRBJ1-2; unclear D gene. The CDR3 DNA reads TGCGCCAGCAGCTTGGCGGGCTTTGGCGATGGCTACACCTTC. It specifies CASSLAGFGDGYTF.